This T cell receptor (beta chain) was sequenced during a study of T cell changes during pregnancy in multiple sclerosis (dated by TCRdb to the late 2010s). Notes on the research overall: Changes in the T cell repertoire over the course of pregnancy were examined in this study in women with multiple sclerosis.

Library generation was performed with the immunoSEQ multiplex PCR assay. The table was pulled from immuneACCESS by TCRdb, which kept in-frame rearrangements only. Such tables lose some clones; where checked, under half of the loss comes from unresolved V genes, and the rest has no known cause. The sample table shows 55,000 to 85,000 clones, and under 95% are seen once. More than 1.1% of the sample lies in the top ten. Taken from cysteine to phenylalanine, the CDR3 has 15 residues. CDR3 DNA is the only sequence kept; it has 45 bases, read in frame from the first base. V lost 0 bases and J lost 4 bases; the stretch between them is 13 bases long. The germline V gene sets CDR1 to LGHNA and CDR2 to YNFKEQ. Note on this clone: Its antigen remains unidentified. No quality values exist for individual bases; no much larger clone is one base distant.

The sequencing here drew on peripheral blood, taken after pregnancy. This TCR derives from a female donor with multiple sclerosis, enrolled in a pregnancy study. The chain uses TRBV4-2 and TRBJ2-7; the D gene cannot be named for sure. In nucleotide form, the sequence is TGTGCCAGCAGCCAAGATGAGGCAGCCGGGTACGAGCAGTACTTC. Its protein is CASSQDEAAGYEQYF.